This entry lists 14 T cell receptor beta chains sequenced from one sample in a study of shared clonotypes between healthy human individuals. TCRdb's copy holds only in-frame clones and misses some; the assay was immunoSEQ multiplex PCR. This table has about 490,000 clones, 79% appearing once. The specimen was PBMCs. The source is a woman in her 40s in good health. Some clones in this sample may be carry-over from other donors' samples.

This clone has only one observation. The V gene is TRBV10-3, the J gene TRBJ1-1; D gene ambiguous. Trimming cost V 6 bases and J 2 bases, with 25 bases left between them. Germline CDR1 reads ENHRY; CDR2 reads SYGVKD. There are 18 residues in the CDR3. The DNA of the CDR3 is TGTGCCATCAGGGACTCCCCTTCCTATCTAAGCGAAAACACTGAAGCTTTCTTT. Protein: CAIRDSPSYLSENTEAFF.

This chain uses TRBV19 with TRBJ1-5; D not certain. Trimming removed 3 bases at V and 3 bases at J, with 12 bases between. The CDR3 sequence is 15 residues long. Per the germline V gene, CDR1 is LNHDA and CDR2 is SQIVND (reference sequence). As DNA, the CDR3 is TGTGCCAGTAGTATGGGCAGATTAAACAATCAGCCCCAGCATTTT. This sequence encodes CASSMGRLNNQPQHF.

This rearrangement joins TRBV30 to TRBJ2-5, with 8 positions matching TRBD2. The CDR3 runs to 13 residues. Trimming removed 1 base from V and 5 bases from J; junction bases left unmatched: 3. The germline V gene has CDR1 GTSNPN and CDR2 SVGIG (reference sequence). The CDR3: CAWSAGGVETQYF. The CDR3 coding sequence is TGTGCCTGGAGTGCCGGGGGGGTGGAGACCCAGTACTTC. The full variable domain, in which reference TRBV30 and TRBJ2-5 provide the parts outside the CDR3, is SQTIHQWPATLVQPVGSPLSLECTVEGTSNPNLYWYRQAAGRGLQLLFYSVGIGQISSEVPQNLSASRPQDRQFILSSKKLLLSDSGFYLCAWSAGGVETQYFGPGTRLLVL.

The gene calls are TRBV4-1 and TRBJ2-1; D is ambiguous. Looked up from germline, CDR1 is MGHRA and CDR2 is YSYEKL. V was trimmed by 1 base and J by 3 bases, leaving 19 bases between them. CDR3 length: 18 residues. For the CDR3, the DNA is TGCGCCAGCAGCCAAGGACCCCCCGGGCAAAGGAGCTACAATGAGCAGTTCTTC. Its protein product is CASSQGPPGQRSYNEQFF.

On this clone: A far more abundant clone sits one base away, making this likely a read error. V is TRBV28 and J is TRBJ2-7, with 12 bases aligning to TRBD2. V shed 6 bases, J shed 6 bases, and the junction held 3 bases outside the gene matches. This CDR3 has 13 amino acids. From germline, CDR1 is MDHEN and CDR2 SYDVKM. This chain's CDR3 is CASRLGLAGEQYF. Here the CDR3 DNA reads TGTGCCAGCAGACTGGGACTAGCGGGCGAGCAGTACTTC.

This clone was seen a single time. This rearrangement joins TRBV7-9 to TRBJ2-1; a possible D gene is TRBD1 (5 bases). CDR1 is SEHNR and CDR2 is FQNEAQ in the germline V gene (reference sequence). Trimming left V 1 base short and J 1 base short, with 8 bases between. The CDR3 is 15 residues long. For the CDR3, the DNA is TGTGCCAGCAGCTTAGGCAGGGTTTCCTACAATGAGCAGTTCTTC. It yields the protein CASSLGRVSYNEQFF.

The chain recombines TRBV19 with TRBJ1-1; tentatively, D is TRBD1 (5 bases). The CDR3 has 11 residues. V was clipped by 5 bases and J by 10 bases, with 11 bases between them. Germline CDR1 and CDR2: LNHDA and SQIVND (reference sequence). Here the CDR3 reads CASSGAGVAFF. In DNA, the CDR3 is TGTGCCAGTAGTGGGGCGGGGGTAGCTTTCTTT.

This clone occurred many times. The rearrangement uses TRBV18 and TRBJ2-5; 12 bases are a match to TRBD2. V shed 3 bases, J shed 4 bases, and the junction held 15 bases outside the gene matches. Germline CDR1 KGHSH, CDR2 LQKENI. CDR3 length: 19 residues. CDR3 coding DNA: TGTGCCAGCTCACCGATCGCGAAGGACTCGGGACTAGCGGGAGAGACCCAGTACTTC. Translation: CASSPIAKDSGLAGETQYF.

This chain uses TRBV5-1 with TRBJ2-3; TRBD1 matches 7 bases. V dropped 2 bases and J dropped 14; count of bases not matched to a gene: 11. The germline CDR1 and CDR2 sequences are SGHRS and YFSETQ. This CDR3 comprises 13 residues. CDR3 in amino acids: CASSFGNRDSSYF. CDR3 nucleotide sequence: TGCGCCAGCAGCTTCGGGAACCGGGACAGCTCGTATTTT.

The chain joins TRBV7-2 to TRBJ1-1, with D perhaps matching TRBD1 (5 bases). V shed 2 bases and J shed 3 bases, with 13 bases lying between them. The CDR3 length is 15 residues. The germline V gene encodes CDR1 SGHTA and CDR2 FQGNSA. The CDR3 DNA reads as TGTGCCAGCAGCTTATCCGTGGGCAGGGACACTGAAGCTTTCTTT. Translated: CASSLSVGRDTEAFF.

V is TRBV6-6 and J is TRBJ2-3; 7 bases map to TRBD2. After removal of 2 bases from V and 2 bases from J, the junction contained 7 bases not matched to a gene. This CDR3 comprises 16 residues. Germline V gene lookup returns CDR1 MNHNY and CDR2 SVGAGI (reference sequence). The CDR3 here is CASSYPKRGYTDTQYF. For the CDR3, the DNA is TGTGCCAGCAGTTACCCCAAGCGGGGATACACAGATACGCAGTATTTT.

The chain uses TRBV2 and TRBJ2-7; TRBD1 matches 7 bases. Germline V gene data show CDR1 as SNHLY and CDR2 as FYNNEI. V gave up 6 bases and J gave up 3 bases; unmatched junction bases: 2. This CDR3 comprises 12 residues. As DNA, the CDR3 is TGTGCCAGCAGGAGGGACAGCTACGAGCAGTACTTC. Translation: CASRRDSYEQYF. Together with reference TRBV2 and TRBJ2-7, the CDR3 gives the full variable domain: EPEVTQTPSHQVTQMGQEVILRCVPISNHLYFYWYRQILGQKVEFLVSFYNNEISEKSEIFDDQFSVERPDGSNFTLKIRSTKLEDSAMYFCASRRDSYEQYFGPGTRLTVT.

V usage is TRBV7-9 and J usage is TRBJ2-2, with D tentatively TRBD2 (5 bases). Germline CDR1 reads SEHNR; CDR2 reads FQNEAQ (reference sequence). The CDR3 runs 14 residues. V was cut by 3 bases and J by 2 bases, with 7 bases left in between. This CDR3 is CASSFRTNTGELFF. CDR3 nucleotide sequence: TGTGCCAGCAGCTTCAGGACTAACACCGGGGAGCTGTTTTTT. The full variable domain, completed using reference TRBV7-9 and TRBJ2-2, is DTGVSQNPRHKITKRGQNVTFRCDPISEHNRLYWYRQTLGQGPEFLTYFQNEAQLEKSRLLSDRFSAERPKGSFSTLEIQRTEQGDSAMYLCASSFRTNTGELFFGEGSRLTVL.

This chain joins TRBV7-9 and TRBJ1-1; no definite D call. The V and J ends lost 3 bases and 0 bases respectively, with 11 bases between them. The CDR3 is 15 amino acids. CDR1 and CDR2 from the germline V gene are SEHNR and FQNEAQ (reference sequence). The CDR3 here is CASSLVQGMNTEAFF. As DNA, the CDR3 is TGTGCCAGCAGCTTGGTACAAGGGATGAACACTGAAGCTTTCTTT. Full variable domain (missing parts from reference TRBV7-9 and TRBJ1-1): DTGVSQNPRHKITKRGQNVTFRCDPISEHNRLYWYRQTLGQGPEFLTYFQNEAQLEKSRLLSDRFSAERPKGSFSTLEIQRTEQGDSAMYLCASSLVQGMNTEAFFGQGTRLTVV.